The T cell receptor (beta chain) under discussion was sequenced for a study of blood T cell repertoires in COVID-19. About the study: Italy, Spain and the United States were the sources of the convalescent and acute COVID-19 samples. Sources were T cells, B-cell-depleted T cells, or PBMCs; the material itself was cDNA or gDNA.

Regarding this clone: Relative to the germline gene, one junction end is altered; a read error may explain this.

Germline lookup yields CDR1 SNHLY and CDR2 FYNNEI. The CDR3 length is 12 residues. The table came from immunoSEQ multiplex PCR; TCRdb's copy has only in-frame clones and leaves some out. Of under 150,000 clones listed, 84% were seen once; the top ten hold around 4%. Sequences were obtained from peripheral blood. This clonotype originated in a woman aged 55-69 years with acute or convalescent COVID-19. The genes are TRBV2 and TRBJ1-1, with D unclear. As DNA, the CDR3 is TGTGCCAGATCCCGTGGGGAGGGCGGAATGGGCTTT. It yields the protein CARSRGEGGMGF.